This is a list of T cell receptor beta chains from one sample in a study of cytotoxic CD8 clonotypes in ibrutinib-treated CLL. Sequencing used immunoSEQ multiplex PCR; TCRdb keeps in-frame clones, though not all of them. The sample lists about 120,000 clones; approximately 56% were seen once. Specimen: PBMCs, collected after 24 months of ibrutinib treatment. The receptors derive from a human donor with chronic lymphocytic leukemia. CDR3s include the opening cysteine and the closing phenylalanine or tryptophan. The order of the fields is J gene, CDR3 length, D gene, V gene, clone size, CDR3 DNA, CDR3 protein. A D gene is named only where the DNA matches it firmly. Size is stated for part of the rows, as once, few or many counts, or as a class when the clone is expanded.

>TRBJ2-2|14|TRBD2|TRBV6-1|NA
TGTGCCAGCAGTGAGACTAGCTACACCGGGGAGCTGTTTTTT
CASSETSYTGELFF
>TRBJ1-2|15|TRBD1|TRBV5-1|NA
TGCGCCAGCAGCTTGGATCGATGGACAGGGGGAGGCTACACCTTC
CASSLDRWTGGGYTF
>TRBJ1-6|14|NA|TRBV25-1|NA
TGTGCCAGCAGTGAATCACAGGCCCGAAATTCCCTCCACTTT
CASSESQARNSLHF
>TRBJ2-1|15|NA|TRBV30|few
TGTGCCTGGAGTGTAGGGACCGCAGCCACCAATGAGCAGTTCTTC
CAWSVGTAATNEQFF
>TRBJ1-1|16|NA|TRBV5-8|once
TGTGCCAGCAGCCTAACGCCCATGGGGGTTCTTACTGAAGCTTTCTTT
CASSLTPMGVLTEAFF
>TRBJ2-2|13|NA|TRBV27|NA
TGTGCCAGCAGTTTAAAGAACACCGGGGAGCTGTTTTTT
CASSLKNTGELFF
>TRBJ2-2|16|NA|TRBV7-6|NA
TGTGCCAGCAGCTTTACCTACGGGCCAGGCACCGGGGAGCTGTTTTTT
CASSFTYGPGTGELFF
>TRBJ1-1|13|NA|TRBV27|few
TGTGCCAGCACCCCCTCAGGGAGGACTGAAGCTTTCTTT
CASTPSGRTEAFF
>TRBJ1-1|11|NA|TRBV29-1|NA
TGCAGCGGGAGGCTGGACACTGAAGCTTTCTTT
CSGRLDTEAFF
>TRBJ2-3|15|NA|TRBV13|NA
TGTGCCAGCAGCTTAGGCCTAGCTCGATCAGATACGCAGTATTTT
CASSLGLARSDTQYF
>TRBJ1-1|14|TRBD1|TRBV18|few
TGTGCCAGCTCACCGGACAGGGGTTGGACTGAAGCTTTCTTT
CASSPDRGWTEAFF
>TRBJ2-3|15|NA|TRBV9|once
TGTGCCAGCAGCGCCCAGGGTACTAGCACAGATACGCAGTATTTT
CASSAQGTSTDTQYF
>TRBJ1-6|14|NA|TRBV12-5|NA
TGTGCTAGTGGTTTGCGGAGATGGCGTTCACCCCTCCACTTT
CASGLRRWRSPLHF
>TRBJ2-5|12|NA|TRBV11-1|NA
TGTGCCAGCAGCTTAAGGAAAGAGACCCAGTACTTC
CASSLRKETQYF
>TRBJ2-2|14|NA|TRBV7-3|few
TGTGCCAGCAGCTTACAGGCAGCCACCGGGGAGCTGTTTTTT
CASSLQAATGELFF
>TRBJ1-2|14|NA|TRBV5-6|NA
TGTGCCAGCAGCTTGGCGCCCAGGGACTATGGCTACACCTTC
CASSLAPRDYGYTF
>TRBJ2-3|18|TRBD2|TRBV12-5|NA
TGTGCTAGTGGTCTAGGAACTAGCGGGGGATCTAGCACAGATACGCAGTATTTT
CASGLGTSGGSSTDTQYF
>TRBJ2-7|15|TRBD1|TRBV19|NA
TGTGCCAGTAGTGCCTGGGACAGTAAGACCTACGAGCAGTACTTC
CASSAWDSKTYEQYF
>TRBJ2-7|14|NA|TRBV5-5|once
TGTGCCAGCAGCTTGGACAGGGAGGTCTCCGAGCAGTACTTC
CASSLDREVSEQYF
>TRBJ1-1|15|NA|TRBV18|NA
TGTGCCAGCTCTCCCTCAGACAGCTTTAACACTGAAGCTTTCTTT
CASSPSDSFNTEAFF
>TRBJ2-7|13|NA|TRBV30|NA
TGTGCCTGGAGTCCTCGAGCGTGGGGCGAGCAGTACTTC
CAWSPRAWGEQYF
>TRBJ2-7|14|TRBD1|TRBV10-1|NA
TGCGCCAGCAGGGAAGGACAGGGGCCCTACGAGCAGTACTTC
CASREGQGPYEQYF
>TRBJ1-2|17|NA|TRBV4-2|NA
TGTGCCAGCAGTCCAAGTTTTGGGGGCTTGGGTAACTATGGCTACACCTTC
CASSPSFGGLGNYGYTF
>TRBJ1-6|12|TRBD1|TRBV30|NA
TGTGCCTGGAGTCAGGGGGTTTCACCCCTCCACTTT
CAWSQGVSPLHF
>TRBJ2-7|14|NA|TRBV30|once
TGTGCCTGGAGCCCCCAGTTTAGAACGAACGAGCAGTACTTC
CAWSPQFRTNEQYF
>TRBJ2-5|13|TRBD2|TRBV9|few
TGTGCCAGCATTGCGGGGGGGCCGGAGACCCAGTACTTC
CASIAGGPETQYF
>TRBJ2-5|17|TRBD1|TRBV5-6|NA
TGTGCCAGCAGCTCGCTTAGACAGGGTCAATTTGTTGGGACCCAGTACTTC
CASSSLRQGQFVGTQYF
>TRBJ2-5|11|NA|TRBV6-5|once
TGTGCCAGCAGTTCTGGAGAGACCCAGTACTTC
CASSSGETQYF
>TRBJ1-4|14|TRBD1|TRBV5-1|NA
TGCGCCAGCAGCGTTGAAGGGGGCAATGAAAAACTGTTTTTT
CASSVEGGNEKLFF
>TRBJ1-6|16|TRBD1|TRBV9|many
TGTGCCAGCAGCGTACGGGACAGGGTTCATAATTCACCCCTCCACTTT
CASSVRDRVHNSPLHF
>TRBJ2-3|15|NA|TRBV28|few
TGTGCCAGCGGATGGGACGGTTCTAGCACAGATACGCAGTATTTT
CASGWDGSSTDTQYF
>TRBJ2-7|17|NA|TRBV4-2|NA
TGTGCCAGCAGCCAAGATAGGGGGACGAGCCCGATCTACGAGCAGTACTTC
CASSQDRGTSPIYEQYF
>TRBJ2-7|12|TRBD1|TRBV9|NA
TGTGCCAGCAGCGTAGGACAGGGCGCCCAGTACTTC
CASSVGQGAQYF
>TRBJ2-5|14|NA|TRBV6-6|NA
TGTGCCAGCAGACCTCACGGGCCCCAAGAGACCCAGTACTTC
CASRPHGPQETQYF
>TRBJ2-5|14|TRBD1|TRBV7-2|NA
TGTGCCAGCAGCACAGGGGGTAGCGTCGAGACCCAGTACTTC
CASSTGGSVETQYF
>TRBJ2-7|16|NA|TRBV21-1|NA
TGTGCCAGCAACCACAACACCGGGACAGGGGACCACGAGCAGTACTTC
CASNHNTGTGDHEQYF
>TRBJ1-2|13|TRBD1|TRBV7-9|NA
TGTGCCAGCAGCCGGGGACAGGAGGATGGCTACACCTTC
CASSRGQEDGYTF
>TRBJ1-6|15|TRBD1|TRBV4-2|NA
TGTGCCAGCAGCCAAGAACAGGGGAATAATTCACCCCTCCACTTT
CASSQEQGNNSPLHF
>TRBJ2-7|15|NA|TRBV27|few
TGTGCCAGCAGCCCTGGGACGGGGAGCTCCTACGAGCAGTACTTC
CASSPGTGSSYEQYF
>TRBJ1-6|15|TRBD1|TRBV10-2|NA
TGCGCCAGCAGGGGAGCAGGGGGCGGGAACTCACCCCTCCACTTT
CASRGAGGGNSPLHF